This T cell receptor beta chain was sequenced in a study of T cells after yellow fever vaccination. Findings of the study overall: It was a weaker secondary response, yet one that peaked faster, at day 5 versus 15. In FACS-sorted repertoires, abundant clonotypes from the bulk population could appear as contaminants.

Using its own MiXCR run on the 5' RACE reads, TCRdb lists one record per CDR3 protein. The sample carries fewer than 650,000 distinct CDR3 sequences, just over 20% recorded once. The germline gives CDR1 SGHRS, CDR2 YFSETQ. Trimming pared 1 base from V and 1 base from J, leaving 11 bases between. This CDR3 contains 15 residues. In the case of this clonotype: Its antigen is unknown.

The sample here was PBMCs, taken approximately 22 days after the first yellow fever vaccination. The source of this sequence is a young man who received the YFV17D yellow fever vaccine. The V call is TRBV5-1, the J call TRBJ1-1; tentative D call: TRBD1 (6 bases). CDR3 loop: CASSLIQGSNTEAFF. DNA of the CDR3: TGCGCCAGCAGCTTGATTCAGGGGTCGAACACTGAAGCTTTCTTT.